Following are 27 T cell receptor beta chains from one sample sequenced in a study of CD4+ T cells in melanoma. TCRdb's table, derived via immunoSEQ multiplex PCR, lists solely in-frame clones and lacks some. The sample consists of around 20,000 clones, around four fifths of them appearing once. The material sequenced was cells from a culture (not recorded whether cultured in vitro). The receptors here all came from a human donor with melanoma.

The chain joins TRBV5-1 to TRBJ1-1; D not certain. The CDR3 runs to 16 residues. Per the germline V gene, CDR1 is SGHRS and CDR2 is YFSETQ. V was pared by 2 bases and J by 0 bases, with 14 bases between. The CDR3 region is CASSFGQTTMNTEAFF. The DNA for the CDR3 is TGCGCCAGCAGCTTCGGGCAGACGACTATGAACACTGAAGCTTTCTTT.

In its sample, this clone was seen a few times. This chain uses TRBV2 with TRBJ2-5; D possibly corresponds to TRBD2 (6 bases). With 3 bases removed from V and 5 bases from J, the gap between germline ends came to 13 bases. Germline V gives CDR1 SNHLY, CDR2 FYNNEI. The CDR3 consists of 14 residues. The DNA of the CDR3 is TGTGCCAGCAGTGAGAGGTCCCGGGAGGAGACCCAGTACTTC. Its protein is CASSERSREETQYF.

The chain is built from TRBV7-3 and TRBJ2-3; no firm D call. V shed 1 base and J shed 4 bases, with 6 bases lying between them. The CDR3 contains 13 residues. Germline CDR1 and CDR2: SGHTA and FQGTGA. This chain's CDR3 is CASSLNRADTQYF. CDR3 nucleotides: TGTGCCAGCAGCTTAAATCGCGCAGATACGCAGTATTTT.

This sequence joins TRBV5-1 and TRBJ1-1; TRBD1 agrees at 7 bases. The CDR3 extends over 16 amino acids. J lost 0 bases, V lost 3 bases, and 8 bases had no gene match. CDR1 is SGHRS, CDR2 YFSETQ, per germline. The DNA for the CDR3 is TGCGCCAGCAGCTCCCCTCCGGGACAGATGAACACTGAAGCTTTCTTT. This gives the protein CASSSPPGQMNTEAFF.

This chain joins TRBV21-1 and TRBJ1-2. TRBV21-1 is a listed pseudogene. The CDR3 sequence is 10 residues long. The CDR3 spells CAPGGPGYTF. Here the CDR3 DNA reads TGTGCCCCAGGAGGCCCCGGCTACACCTTC.

The chain uses TRBV5-5 and TRBJ2-2; 11 bases map to TRBD2. From germline, CDR1 is SGHKS and CDR2 YYEKEE (reference sequence). Trimming at V came to 3 bases and at J to 1 base, leaving 2 bases not matched to a gene. The CDR3 consists of 16 residues. The CDR3, as DNA: TGTGCCAGCAGCTCCGGACTAGCGGGGAACACCGGGGAGCTGTTTTTT. Its translation: CASSSGLAGNTGELFF.

The V call is TRBV25-1, the J call TRBJ2-2, with 8 bases lining up with TRBD1. The junction had 5 bases not matched to a gene; V was cut back by 7 bases and J by 4 bases. The CDR3 consists of 14 residues. Germline-derived CDR1 and CDR2 are MGHDK and SYGVNS. CDR3 bases: TGTGCCAGCATTGGACAGGGACGCACCGGGGAGCTGTTTTTT. Protein: CASIGQGRTGELFF. The full variable domain, rest sourced from reference TRBV25-1 and TRBJ2-2, is EADIYQTPRYLVIGTGKKITLECSQTMGHDKMYWYQQDPGMELHLIHYSYGVNSTEKGDLSSESTVSRIRTEHFPLTLESARPSHTSQYLCASIGQGRTGELFFGEGSRLTVL.

The chain recombines TRBV11-2 with TRBJ1-6; 10 nucleotides align to TRBD1. Germline lookup yields CDR1 SGHAT and CDR2 FQNNGV. The CDR3 totals 15 residues. V lost 1 base to trimming and J lost 9 bases; unmatched junction nucleotides: 3. CDR3 loop: CASSLGTGGPSPLHF. In DNA form, the CDR3 reads TGTGCCAGCAGCTTAGGGACAGGGGGGCCTTCACCCCTCCACTTT.

In this sample, this clone turned up a few times. The rearrangement joins TRBV4-1 to TRBJ1-1; D not resolved. Trimming shortened V by 6 bases and J by 1 base, and 18 bases separated the two germline ends. The CDR3 loop spans 16 amino acids. Germline loops: CDR1 MGHRA, CDR2 YSYEKL. CDR3 nucleotide sequence: TGCGCCAGCAGTGGGGTGGGCTTCATAAAGAACACTGAAGCTTTCTTT. Its translation: CASSGVGFIKNTEAFF.

The chain couples TRBV14 to TRBJ1-2; D gene unclear. CDR1 and CDR2 (germline): SGHDN, FVKESK. The CDR3 extends over 14 amino acids. The ends were cut back, 0 bases at V and 7 bases at J, with 12 bases in the middle. Here the CDR3 DNA reads TGTGCCAGCAGCCAAGATAACCACCTGGGTGGCTACACCTTC. As protein: CASSQDNHLGGYTF.

V usage is TRBV6-6 and J usage is TRBJ1-6; 8 nucleotides line up with TRBD1. J was trimmed by 7 bases and V by 2 bases; bases with no gene match: 4. Germline loops: CDR1 MNHNY, CDR2 SVGAGI (reference sequence). The CDR3 extends over 15 amino acids. This chain's CDR3 is CASSYQDRANSPLHF. As DNA, the CDR3 is TGTGCCAGCAGTTACCAGGACAGGGCCAATTCACCCCTCCACTTT.

The gene calls are TRBV16 and TRBJ1-4, with D possibly TRBD1 on 5 matching bases. Per germline, CDR1 KGHSY and CDR2 FQNENV. This CDR3 spans 15 amino acids. Between the trimmed V and J ends, which lost 6 bases and 0 bases, there was a span of 11 bases. Here the CDR3 DNA reads TGTGCCAGCAGACCCAGGGAGGCAACTAATGAAAAACTGTTTTTT. It encodes CASRPREATNEKLFF.

V is TRBV29-1 and J is TRBJ1-2; D remains ambiguous. Per the germline V gene, CDR1 is SQVTM and CDR2 is ANQGSEA. The CDR3 is 15 residues long. V lost 6 bases to trimming and J lost 1 base, with 18 bases between them. CDR3 in DNA: TGCAGCGTCCTCCGGACGTCCGTGTTTAACTATGGCTACACCTTC. Its protein is CSVLRTSVFNYGYTF. Variable domain in full (rest from reference TRBV29-1 and TRBJ1-2): SAVISQKPSRDICQRGTSLTIQCQVDSQVTMMFWYRQQPGQSLTLIATANQGSEATYESGFVIDKFPISRPNLTFSTLTVSNMSPEDSSIYLCSVLRTSVFNYGYTFGSGTRLTVV.

This clone was observed a handful of times. The CDR3 nucleotides read TGTGCCAGCAGCTTAGAAAGGGGAAAAGAGACCCAGTACTTC. This codes for CASSLERGKETQYF. The chain is built from TRBV7-9 and TRBJ2-5; D might be TRBD1 (5 bases). V lost 1 base and J lost 3, with 9 bases in between. Germline V gene data show CDR1 as SEHNR and CDR2 as FQNEAQ (reference sequence). The CDR3 sequence is 14 residues long.

The chain carries TRBV6-8 and TRBJ2-7, with D perhaps assigned TRBD1 or TRBD2 (5 bases each). This CDR3 has 13 residues. The V gene's germline CDR1 is MNHGY and CDR2 SAAAGT. Trimming removed 9 bases at V and 4 bases at J, with 16 bases between. The CDR3 spells CARTRGLDYEQYF. CDR3 in DNA: TGTGCCAGAACGAGGGGTCTAGATTACGAGCAGTACTTC.

The J gene is TRBJ2-1, the V gene TRBV7-3; 14 bases line up with TRBD2. The CDR3 runs to 15 residues. The V and J ends lost 5 bases and 8 bases, in that order; junction bases with no gene match: 5. Germline lookup yields CDR1 SGHTA and CDR2 FQGTGA. CDR3 nucleotides: TGTGCCAGCAGCCCGACTAGCGGGGGGGGTCATGAGCAGTTCTTC. The encoded protein is CASSPTSGGGHEQFF.

This chain joins TRBV19 and TRBJ1-5; tentative D call: TRBD1 (5 bases). CDR3 size: 15 residues. Germline lookup yields CDR1 LNHDA and CDR2 SQIVND (reference sequence). V lost 7 bases and J lost 5, with 18 bases in between. The CDR3 region has the DNA TGTGCCAGTACTCAAACGGGCAGGGACCATCAGCCCCAGCATTTT. As protein: CASTQTGRDHQPQHF.

The genes are TRBV9 and TRBJ1-1; D might be TRBD1 (6 bases). This CDR3 is built from 15 residues. The V and J ends lost 3 bases and 5 bases respectively, with 17 bases between them. CDR1 is SGDLS and CDR2 is YYNGEE in the germline V gene. CDR3 in amino acids: CASSAQQGIGTEAFF. In DNA, the CDR3 is TGTGCCAGCAGCGCCCAACAGGGTATAGGGACTGAAGCTTTCTTT.

The V gene is TRBV6-1, the J gene TRBJ2-1; D might be TRBD2 (5 bases). In germline, CDR1 is MNHNS, CDR2 SASEGT. V was cut by 7 bases and J by 7 bases, with 11 bases left in between. The CDR3 totals 12 residues. CDR3 sequence reads: CASTERPNEQFF. Here the CDR3 DNA reads TGTGCCAGCACGGAGCGGCCTAATGAGCAGTTCTTC.

The V gene is TRBV10-1, the J gene TRBJ2-3; TRBD2 might be the D (5 bases). Germline V lookup: CDR1 WNHNN, CDR2 SYGVQD (reference sequence). Trimming removed 0 bases from V and 7 bases from J, with 8 bases in between. The CDR3 extends over 13 amino acids. CDR3 DNA sequence: TGCGCCAGCAGTGAGTCGGGGAGCTATACGCAGTATTTT. This translates into CASSESGSYTQYF.

CDR3 in amino acids: CASSNSGLSNQPQHF. DNA for the CDR3: TGTGCCAGTAGTAATTCGGGGCTCAGCAATCAGCCCCAGCATTTT. The chain carries TRBV19 and TRBJ1-5; TRBD1 is a possible D gene (5 bases). Germline CDR1 and CDR2: LNHDA and SQIVND (reference sequence). V gave up 4 bases and J gave up 1 base, with 11 bases separating them. The CDR3 totals 15 residues. Variable domain in full (rest from reference TRBV19 and TRBJ1-5): DGGITQSPKYLFRKEGQNVTLSCEQNLNHDAMYWYRQDPGQGLRLIYYSQIVNDFQKGDIAEGYSVSREKKESFPLTVTSAQKNPTAFYLCASSNSGLSNQPQHFGDGTRLSIL.

V is TRBV4-1 and J is TRBJ2-7, with D perhaps matching TRBD1 or TRBD2 (5 bases each). Germline values: CDR1 MGHRA, CDR2 YSYEKL. Between the trimmed V and J ends, which lost 1 base and 7 bases, there was a span of 17 bases. The length of the CDR3 is 15 residues. The CDR3 sequence is CASSQVGTGLREQYF. CDR3 nucleotides: TGCGCCAGCAGCCAAGTCGGGACGGGATTGAGGGAGCAGTACTTC.

The CDR3 reads CASSYGAGGFYGYTF. DNA of the CDR3: TGTGCCAGCAGTTACGGCGCAGGCGGATTCTATGGCTACACCTTC. The rearrangement uses TRBV6-4 and TRBJ1-2; D gene uncertain. Germline CDR1 and CDR2: MRHNA and SNTAGT. This CDR3 is built from 15 residues. The V end lost 5 bases, the J end lost 4 bases, and 17 bases lay between the germline ends.

The V and J genes are TRBV7-2 and TRBJ2-5, with a possible D match to TRBD2 (5 bases). Trimming pared 8 bases from V and 0 bases from J, leaving 16 bases between. Germline CDR1 reads SGHTA; CDR2 reads FQGNSA. The CDR3 spans 15 residues. CDR3 sequence: CASGRGSWYQETQYF. As DNA, the CDR3 is TGTGCCAGCGGACGGGGTTCATGGTACCAAGAGACCCAGTACTTC.

The chain recombines TRBV11-2 with TRBJ1-2; 9 nucleotides align to TRBD1. The CDR3 is 14 residues long. Germline CDR1 SGHAT, CDR2 FQNNGV. The V gene end was trimmed by 1 base and the J gene end by 13 bases; junction bases not matched to a gene: 10. The CDR3 reads CASSLVAGTGPPTF. The CDR3 DNA reads as TGTGCCAGCAGCTTAGTGGCGGGGACAGGGCCACCCACCTTC.

The CDR3 bases are TGTGCCACCAGCAGAGACCCCCTTAGCGGGGAGCTGTTTTTT. It is translated as CATSRDPLSGELFF. The chain recombines TRBV15 with TRBJ2-2; D is uncertain. Germline loops: CDR1 LNHNV, CDR2 YYDKDF (reference sequence). CDR3 length equals 14 residues. V shed 0 bases and J shed 7 bases, with 9 bases lying between them.

The genes are TRBV2 and TRBJ2-2; D gene ambiguous. Per the germline V gene, CDR1 is SNHLY and CDR2 is FYNNEI. V was trimmed by 8 bases and J by 1 base, leaving 8 bases between them. The CDR3 is 13 residues long. The CDR3 DNA reads as TGTGCCAGCTCAGTCCGGAACACCGGGGAGCTGTTTTTT. Amino acid sequence: CASSVRNTGELFF.